Presented here are 7 T cell receptor beta chains from one specimen sequenced in a study of blood T cell repertoires in COVID-19 (dated by TCRdb to the early 2020s). Preparation of the library involved the immunoSEQ multiplex PCR assay. TCRdb mirrors the immuneACCESS table, restricted to in-frame sequences. Some clones are absent from its copies; in checked studies, under half trace to an unresolved V gene, and the reason for the others is unknown. Present in this sample are hundreds of thousands of clones, almost 90% of which were seen just once. Approximately 4.5% of the sample is taken by the ten largest. Sequenced: PBMCs or T cells enriched from blood (not recorded which). The receptors come from a woman between 18 and 29 years old with acute COVID-19.

V is TRBV7-2 and J is TRBJ1-3; perhaps TRBD1 as D (5 bases). CDR3 length: 14 amino acids. With 0 bases removed from V and 4 bases from J, the gap between germline ends came to 7 bases. CDR1 and CDR2 from the germline V gene are SGHTA and FQGNSA. CDR3 sequence (DNA): TGTGCCAGCAGCTTAGCGCAGGGAGGAAACACCATATATTTT. Encoded protein: CASSLAQGGNTIYF.

The chain combines TRBV10-2 with TRBJ1-2; D is unclear. The CDR3 extends over 14 amino acids. The V gene's germline CDR1 is WSHSY and CDR2 SAAADI. The germline V and J ends were trimmed by 2 bases and 0 bases, with 7 bases remaining between them. CDR3 region: CASSEGIPNYGYTF. In nucleotides, the CDR3 is TGCGCCAGCAGTGAGGGCATTCCTAACTATGGCTACACCTTC.

In this sample, this clone turned up once. This chain's CDR3 is CASSVGTVTNEKLFF. The CDR3 DNA sequence: TGTGCCAGCAGCGTAGGGACAGTTACTAATGAAAAACTGTTTTTT. The V and J genes are TRBV9 and TRBJ1-4; D perhaps matches TRBD1 (6 bases). CDR1 is SGDLS, CDR2 YYNGEE, per germline. Trimming took off 0 bases at V and 2 bases at J, with 8 bases between the two ends. This CDR3 has 15 residues.

The table lists this clone with a count of one. The J gene is TRBJ2-1, the V gene TRBV7-9; 10 bases match TRBD2. The CDR3 runs 15 residues. With V trimmed by 3 bases and J by 12 bases, 11 bases remained unmatched. Germline-derived CDR1 and CDR2 are SEHNR and FQNEAQ (reference sequence). The CDR3 sequence is CASSFSSGSFEGQFF. CDR3 DNA: TGTGCCAGCAGCTTCTCTAGCGGGAGCTTCGAAGGGCAGTTCTTC.

This clone was recorded once. The chain combines TRBV25-1 with TRBJ1-1, with a possible D match to TRBD1 (5 bases). Looked up from germline, CDR1 is MGHDK and CDR2 is SYGVNS. V lost 6 bases to trimming and J lost 2 bases, with 13 bases between them. This CDR3 has 14 amino acids. CDR3 protein: CASRPGQGNTEAFF. The CDR3 DNA reads as TGTGCCAGCAGACCCGGTCAGGGAAACACTGAAGCTTTCTTT.

V gene TRBV29-1 combines with J gene TRBJ2-7; 10 bases are shared with TRBD1. CDR1 is SQVTM, CDR2 ANQGSEA, per germline. The CDR3 is made up of 13 amino acids. V gave up 6 bases and J gave up 2 bases; unmatched junction bases: 4. The CDR3 here is CSVGTGETYEQYF. The CDR3 coding sequence is TGCAGCGTGGGGACAGGGGAGACCTACGAGCAGTACTTC.

V is TRBV10-3 and J is TRBJ1-1; tentative D call: TRBD1 (6 bases). CDR1 and CDR2 (germline): ENHRY, SYGVKD. This CDR3 spans 12 amino acids. V was trimmed by 10 bases and J by 1 base, leaving 10 bases between them. This CDR3 is CASGQPNTEAFF. As DNA, the CDR3 is TGTGCCAGTGGACAGCCGAACACTGAAGCTTTCTTT.